These T cell receptor beta chains were read from a single sample in a study of cytomegalovirus exposure and HLA in healthy donors. Libraries were prepared by immunoSEQ multiplex PCR; TCRdb keeps only in-frame clonotypes and omits some of them. The table records about 160,000 clones, 86% of them present only once. Sample: PBMCs. These receptors were taken from a woman younger than 30 in good health and CMV-seronegative. Both conserved end residues are part of each CDR3. The D gene is left open where the match is weak. Rows give clone size only sometimes, using once, few, many, or a class for an expanded clone.

d_call	j_call	clone_size	v_call	cdr3_nt	cdr3_aa
NA	TRBJ1-1	NA	TRBV2	TGTGCCAGCAGTCGGGAGGAGAACACTGAAGCTTTCTTT	CASSREENTEAFF
NA	TRBJ1-2	NA	TRBV4-1	TGCGCCAGCAGCGCCAGATATGGCTACACCTTC	CASSARYGYTF
NA	TRBJ2-2	NA	TRBV7-8	TGTGCCAGCAGCTTAGGAACCGGTAACACCGGGGAGCTGTTTTTT	CASSLGTGNTGELFF
NA	TRBJ1-5	few	TRBV9	TGTGCCAGCAGCGTAGACCCGGGGAAGGCCCAGCATTTT	CASSVDPGKAQHF
NA	TRBJ2-6	NA	TRBV5-1	TGCGCCAGCAGCCCAACAGCCTCTGGGGCCAACGTCCTGACTTTC	CASSPTASGANVLTF
NA	TRBJ2-1	NA	TRBV13	TGTGCCAGCAAACAGGGCATAGGTAGCTCCTACAATGAGCAGTTCTTC	CASKQGIGSSYNEQFF
NA	TRBJ1-2	NA	TRBV30	TGTGCCTGGAGTGAATTAGGGGCTTCAGTCTATGGCTACACCTTC	CAWSELGASVYGYTF
NA	TRBJ1-5	NA	TRBV19	TGTGCCAGTAGTGCCGGGTCATATAGCAATCAGCCCCAGCATTTT	CASSAGSYSNQPQHF
NA	TRBJ1-2	NA	TRBV14	TGTGCCAGCAGCCAAGTCCACTTCGGGGGGCCCTACTATGGCTACACCTTC	CASSQVHFGGPYYGYTF
TRBD1	TRBJ1-6	NA	TRBV27	TGTGCCAGCAGTTTATGGGGACAGGATTCCTCACCCCTCCACTTT	CASSLWGQDSSPLHF